This TCR beta chain was found in a study of neoadjuvant anti-PD-1 for oral cavity cancer (dated by TCRdb to the early 2020s). Study-wide context: Patients mostly received three to four biweekly doses of nivolumab at 3 mg/kg before curative-intent surgical resection. Patients without progression received a fourth nivolumab dose around day 43 and underwent definitive surgical resection on days 50-56. Under RECIST 1.1, a patient counted as a responder if showing complete response, partial response or stable disease, and as a non-responder if showing progression. The parent correlative cohort included some 13 patients, with an approximately 34% response rate.

PBMC libraries used mostly 450 to 500 ng of input genomic DNA for deep sequencing, with six replicates per sample. TCRbeta libraries were prepared with the immunoSEQ hsTCRbeta kit according to the manufacturer's instructions. An Illumina NovaSeq 6000 S4 flow cell was used to sequence the final libraries, which had first been combined to 3 nM. The source study handled its data this way. The immunoSEQ Analyzer handled quality control and preprocessing of the raw data. The analysis was limited to productive rearrangements, and each clonotype was defined by a unique CDR3 amino acid sequence. Using the R package tcR, the researchers computed the Gini-Simpson index as their estimate of repertoire clonality. Gini indices were compared with Student's t test, and associations with tumor size change were assessed by Pearson correlation. Sourced from immuneACCESS, this table was stored by TCRdb with only in-frame sequences that have V and J called. A share of the clones is absent; for the studies checked, an unresolved V gene accounts for under half, and the remainder has no known explanation. D and trimming come from the DNA, and the V and J calls and clone size come from that table. Counted in this sample were about 42,000 clones; about three quarters of them appeared once. The ten largest make up roughly 5% of the sample.

CDR1 MDHEN and CDR2 SYDVKM are derived from the germline V gene. Trimming leaves V shorter by 5 bases and J shorter by 9 bases, with the junction holding 10 bases beyond the gene matches. Measured from the cysteine to the phenylalanine, the CDR3 is 14 residues long. The CDR3 DNA has 42 bases and is translated from base 1. To note about this clone: Its specific antigen is unknown. No base-level quality is on record; no much larger clone is a single base apart.

Broader findings and caveats from the paper: Only a few patients per response group were included in the TCR analyses, and the authors called for validation in larger cohorts. After neoadjuvant nivolumab, non-responders showed significantly higher T cell clonality (Gini index) in PBMCs than responders did. A higher pretreatment blood Treg/Th17 ratio correlated with both higher pretreatment blood TCRbeta clonality and lower post-treatment tumor TCRbeta clonality.

The time point tag for this specimen amounts to: after neoadjuvant nivolumab, at surgical resection. The patients had newly diagnosed stage II-IVA oral cavity squamous cell carcinoma and had not received any prior systemic or radiation treatment. The cohort was made up of patients with locally advanced, HPV-negative oral cavity squamous cell carcinoma. Peripheral blood mononuclear cells were analyzed directly, without maintenance or expansion in culture. The samples were drawn from a longitudinal correlative study tied to a single-arm phase II trial testing neoadjuvant nivolumab in oral cavity squamous cell carcinoma. Genomic DNA-based TCRbeta sequencing was performed on subject-matched pre- and post-treatment PBMCs and tumors from three responders and three non-responders. Peripheral blood mononuclear cells were collected once before nivolumab treatment and again after treatment, at the time of surgery. The Maxwell RSC DNA from Cells kit was used to extract genomic DNA from PBMCs.

This sample comprised PBMCs, obtained after nivolumab (anti-PD-1) treatment. The receptor's source is a person between 35 and 79 years old with oral cavity squamous cell carcinoma. The chain uses TRBV28 and TRBJ1-5; the junction holds 7 bases that match TRBD1. The nucleotides read TGTGCCAGCAGTACCGGGACAGACTTTCGGCCCCAGCATTTT. It translates to CASSTGTDFRPQHF.